One and the same sample provided the 27 T cell receptor beta chains below, sequenced in a study of cytomegalovirus exposure and HLA in healthy donors. The PCR employed 60 Vbeta primers together with 13 Jbeta primers. Clones were sequenced by immunoSEQ multiplex PCR, and TCRdb holds only the in-frame ones, with some missing. The sample shows around 140,000 clones, about 80% of them seen only once. Material: PBMCs. The receptor source for this set is a female donor in good health and CMV-seronegative.

This chain uses TRBV28 with TRBJ2-6; 8 nucleotides match TRBD2. The V and J ends lost 5 bases and 0 bases, in that order; junction bases with no gene match: 15. This CDR3 is built from 20 residues. Germline lookup yields CDR1 MDHEN and CDR2 SYDVKM. For the CDR3, the DNA is TGTGCCAGCAGTCCTTTTTTAGCGGGACATACAAGCTCTGGGGCCAACGTCCTGACTTTC. This encodes CASSPFLAGHTSSGANVLTF.

The chain uses TRBV2 and TRBJ2-2; 10 positions agree with TRBD2. Germline V lookup: CDR1 SNHLY, CDR2 FYNNEI. This CDR3 has 13 amino acids. J was trimmed by 6 bases and V by 8 bases; bases with no gene match: 3. For the CDR3, the DNA is TGTGCCAGCTCGACTAGCGGGTCCGGGGAGCTGTTTTTT. Encoded protein: CASSTSGSGELFF.

This clone was seen just once. The chain has TRBV6-1 and TRBJ1-3; D gene uncertain. The germline V and J ends were trimmed by 8 bases and 0 bases, with 14 bases remaining between them. The length of the CDR3 is 15 residues. Germline loops: CDR1 MNHNS, CDR2 SASEGT. The CDR3 spells CASELIQSSGNTIYF. CDR3 in DNA: TGTGCCAGCGAACTGATACAGAGCTCTGGAAACACCATATATTTT.

As DNA, the CDR3 is TGTGCCAGCAGTACGGGAGATACGCAGTATTTT. As protein: CASSTGDTQYF. V gene TRBV11-3 combines with J gene TRBJ2-3; D gene ambiguous. V lost 6 bases, J lost 5 bases, and 6 bases lay in between. The CDR3 length is 11 residues. CDR1 SGHNT and CDR2 YENEEA come from the germline V gene. The whole variable domain, filled in from reference TRBV11-3 and TRBJ2-3, reads EAGVVQSPRYKIIEKKQPVAFWCNPISGHNTLYWYLQNLGQGPELLIRYENEEAVDDSQLPKDRFSAERLKGVDSTLKIQPAELGDSAVYLCASSTGDTQYFGPGTRLTVL.

The chain combines TRBV28 with TRBJ1-1, with TRBD1 identical over 7 bases. With V trimmed by 2 bases and J by 5 bases, 11 bases remained unmatched. Germline CDR1 and CDR2: MDHEN and SYDVKM. The CDR3 is made up of 16 amino acids. CDR3 nucleotides: TGTGCCAGCAGTTTACTGGTTAGAGGGGGCGAAACTGAAGCTTTCTTT. Amino acids: CASSLLVRGGETEAFF.

This clone was seen only once. This chain joins TRBV2 and TRBJ2-7; D remains ambiguous. Germline V gene sequence: CDR1 SNHLY, CDR2 FYNNEI. The CDR3 runs to 10 residues. Between the trimmed V and J ends, which lost 4 bases and 13 bases, there was a span of 11 bases. Written as DNA, the CDR3 is TGTGCCAGCAGTGCGAGTGAGGTCTACTTC. This sequence encodes CASSASEVYF.

J is TRBJ2-2 and V is TRBV7-2; the D gene is possibly TRBD1 (5 bases). The V end was cut by 2 bases, the J end by 5 bases, with 15 bases between. Germline V lookup: CDR1 SGHTA, CDR2 FQGNSA. The CDR3 has 16 residues. CDR3 sequence reads: CASSLSPGLETGELFF. CDR3 DNA sequence: TGTGCCAGCAGCTTATCCCCAGGGTTAGAGACCGGGGAGCTGTTTTTT.

The chain joins TRBV7-9 to TRBJ2-1; 11 bases match TRBD1. V gave up 0 bases and J gave up 9 bases; unmatched junction bases: 4. CDR3 length equals 15 residues. Germline CDR1 and CDR2: SEHNR and FQNEAQ (reference sequence). CDR3 protein: CASSLAGQGVSEQFF. CDR3 sequence (DNA): TGTGCCAGCAGCTTAGCGGGACAGGGGGTCAGTGAGCAGTTCTTC.

The sample holds a few counts of this clone. J is TRBJ2-6 and V is TRBV4-3; 7 bases are a match to TRBD2. Germline lookup yields CDR1 LGHNA and CDR2 YSLEER. Trimming took 0 bases from V and 2 from J; bases not matched to a gene: 1. The CDR3 length is 16 residues. CDR3 amino acids: CASSQEGGTGANVLTF. Written as DNA, the CDR3 is TGCGCCAGCAGCCAAGAGGGGGGGACTGGGGCCAACGTCCTGACTTTC.

This sequence joins TRBV7-9 and TRBJ1-1; no firm D call. The length of the CDR3 is 12 residues. Germline loops: CDR1 SEHNR, CDR2 FQNEAQ (reference sequence). Trimming stripped 5 bases from V and 11 bases from J, with 15 bases between. The CDR3 protein is CASSPNDIWAFF. The CDR3 DNA sequence: TGTGCCAGCAGCCCGAACGACATATGGGCTTTCTTT. The full variable domain, with the rest looked up from reference TRBV7-9 and TRBJ1-1, is DTGVSQNPRHKITKRGQNVTFRCDPISEHNRLYWYRQTLGQGPEFLTYFQNEAQLEKSRLLSDRFSAERPKGSFSTLEIQRTEQGDSAMYLCASSPNDIWAFFGQGTRLTVV.

In this sample, this clone turned up a few times. The chain carries TRBV19 and TRBJ1-2, with 9 bases that match TRBD1. V was clipped by 8 bases and J by 5 bases; unmatched bases: 6. CDR1 is LNHDA, CDR2 SQIVND, per germline (reference sequence). The length of the CDR3 is 13 residues. This CDR3 is CASGGQGGYGYTF. Here the CDR3 DNA reads TGTGCCAGTGGGGGACAGGGAGGATATGGCTACACCTTC.

The J gene is TRBJ2-5, the V gene TRBV5-6; 7 positions agree with TRBD2. Germline V gene sequence: CDR1 SGHDT, CDR2 YYEEEE. There are 15 residues in the CDR3. V lost 0 bases, J lost 1 base, and 3 bases stayed unmatched. The CDR3 DNA reads TGTGCCAGCAGCTTGGTGGCTAGCGGCCAAGAGACCCAGTACTTC. Its translation: CASSLVASGQETQYF. The full variable domain, its missing parts supplied by reference TRBV5-6 and TRBJ2-5, is DAGVTQSPTHLIKTRGQQVTLRCSPKSGHDTVSWYQQALGQGPQFIFQYYEEEERQRGNFPDRFSGHQFPNYSSELNVNALLLGDSALYLCASSLVASGQETQYFGPGTRLLVL.

The rearrangement uses TRBV6-5 and TRBJ2-7, with TRBD2 matching 9 bases. The CDR3 sequence is 16 residues long. From germline, CDR1 is MNHEY and CDR2 SVGAGI. Losses at the gene ends were 2 bases for V and 5 bases for J; bases not matched to a gene: 10. CDR3 bases: TGTGCCAGCAGTTACCTTGGGGCGGGAGGGCCTGACGAGCAGTACTTC. This codes for CASSYLGAGGPDEQYF.

This chain links TRBV5-4 with TRBJ2-3; D might be TRBD1 (6 bases). The CDR3 totals 16 residues. V was shortened by 3 bases and J by 2 bases, with 16 bases between the two germline ends. The germline CDR1 and CDR2 sequences are SGHNT and YYREEE (reference sequence). CDR3 sequence reads: CASSSAGTPYTDTQYF. CDR3 coding DNA: TGTGCCAGCAGCTCAGCCGGGACACCTTACACAGATACGCAGTATTTT.

The chain recombines TRBV27 with TRBJ1-2; possibly TRBD1 for D (6 bases). V was trimmed by 5 bases and J by 6 bases, leaving 10 bases between them. CDR3 length: 12 residues. CDR1 is MNHEY, CDR2 SMNVEV, per germline (reference sequence). CDR3 in DNA: TGTGCCAGCAGTACAGGGTTCGATGGCTACACCTTC. This codes for CASSTGFDGYTF.

This rearrangement joins TRBV19 to TRBJ1-5, with a weak D call TRBD1 (5 bases). This CDR3 comprises 13 residues. The germline V and J ends were trimmed by 5 bases and 6 bases, with 11 bases remaining between them. The germline CDR1 and CDR2 sequences are LNHDA and SQIVND (reference sequence). CDR3 sequence reads: CASSPSRGQPQHF. The CDR3 nucleotides are TGTGCCAGTAGTCCTAGTAGGGGTCAGCCCCAGCATTTT.

This clone was observed once. The chain is built from TRBV7-6 and TRBJ2-3, with D maybe TRBD2 (6 bases). CDR3 length: 17 residues. V lost 1 base, J lost 0 bases, and 14 bases lay in between. CDR1 is SGHVS, CDR2 FNYEAQ, per germline. CDR3 bases: TGTGCCAGCAGCTTAGGGGGAGGAGGCTCTAGCACAGATACGCAGTATTTT. This gives the protein CASSLGGGGSSTDTQYF.

The chain couples TRBV7-8 to TRBJ1-1; 7 nucleotides match TRBD1. Trimming at V came to 5 bases and at J to 0 bases, leaving 6 bases not matched to a gene. Germline lookup yields CDR1 SGHVS and CDR2 FQNEAQ. This CDR3 is built from 15 residues. The CDR3 is CASSRRQGMNTEAFF. Here the CDR3 DNA reads TGTGCCAGCAGCAGAAGACAGGGCATGAACACTGAAGCTTTCTTT.

There are a few counts of this clone. The chain employs TRBV28 and TRBJ2-7; TRBD2 aligns across 13 bases. Germline V gene data show CDR1 as MDHEN and CDR2 as SYDVKM. The CDR3 runs 16 residues. This CDR3 reads CAISRTSGGVSYEQYF. The CDR3 nucleotides read TGTGCTATTTCGAGGACTAGCGGGGGAGTCTCCTACGAGCAGTACTTC.

This clone has just one count. This chain links TRBV28 with TRBJ2-1; 9 bases map to TRBD2. The CDR3 has 14 amino acids. Trimming removed 6 bases from V and 5 bases from J; junction bases left unmatched: 5. Germline lookup yields CDR1 MDHEN and CDR2 SYDVKM. In nucleotides, the CDR3 is TGTGCCAGCAGCATACTAGCGGGCCACAATGAGCAGTTCTTC. Translated: CASSILAGHNEQFF.

CDR3 loop: CAWVGQGGQFF. DNA for the CDR3: TGTGCCTGGGTCGGACAGGGCGGGCAGTTCTTC. The rearrangement joins TRBV30 to TRBJ2-1; 8 bases align to TRBD1. V dropped 5 bases and J dropped 12; count of bases not matched to a gene: 6. CDR3 length equals 11 residues. In germline, CDR1 is GTSNPN, CDR2 SVGIG (reference sequence).

This chain joins TRBV7-9 and TRBJ1-3; 7 positions match TRBD1. There are 16 residues in the CDR3. V shed 5 bases and J 0 bases; nucleotides not matched to a gene: 7. The germline CDR1 and CDR2 sequences are SEHNR and FQNEAQ (reference sequence). The CDR3 loop reads CASSQTGTVSGNTIYF. Written as DNA, the CDR3 is TGTGCCAGCAGCCAAACCGGGACAGTCTCTGGAAACACCATATATTTT. Looking up the rest from reference TRBV7-9 and TRBJ1-3 gives the full variable domain: DTGVSQNPRHKITKRGQNVTFRCDPISEHNRLYWYRQTLGQGPEFLTYFQNEAQLEKSRLLSDRFSAERPKGSFSTLEIQRTEQGDSAMYLCASSQTGTVSGNTIYFGEGSWLTVV.

The chain links TRBV7-9 to TRBJ2-7; 7 bases are shared with TRBD1. Trimming cost V 5 bases and J 2 bases; bases outside gene matches: 6. The CDR3 is 14 amino acids. The V gene's germline CDR1 is SEHNR and CDR2 FQNEAQ (reference sequence). The CDR3 spells CASSKSGTAYEQYF. The CDR3 DNA sequence: TGTGCCAGCAGCAAATCCGGGACAGCCTACGAGCAGTACTTC.

The V call is TRBV5-1, the J call TRBJ2-5; 8 nucleotides agree with TRBD1. The CDR3 sequence is 17 residues long. V shed 1 base and J 1 base; nucleotides not matched to a gene: 9. Germline-derived CDR1 and CDR2 are SGHRS and YFSETQ. The CDR3 sequence is CASSLYPTGTGQETQYF. In nucleotides, the CDR3 is TGCGCCAGCAGCTTGTATCCGACCGGGACAGGCCAAGAGACCCAGTACTTC.

This sequence joins TRBV28 and TRBJ2-7, with TRBD1 identical over 9 bases. Losses at the gene ends were 5 bases for V and 2 bases for J; bases not matched to a gene: 7. CDR1 and CDR2 (germline): MDHEN, SYDVKM. The CDR3 has 15 amino acids. CDR3 region: CASSTIWTGAYEQYF. In DNA, the CDR3 is TGTGCCAGCAGTACTATATGGACAGGGGCCTACGAGCAGTACTTC.

This clone has only a few counts. For the CDR3, the DNA is TGTGCCACCAGCAGAGTTCTGACAGGGGGATCCTACGAGCAGTACTTC. Amino acid sequence: CATSRVLTGGSYEQYF. The chain carries TRBV15 and TRBJ2-5; 9 nucleotides match TRBD1. The closer fit of TRBJ2-7 to the DNA end suggests the J call may be wrong. The CDR3 runs to 16 residues. The germline gives CDR1 LNHNV, CDR2 YYDKDF (reference sequence).

CDR3 residues: CASSRSQGVGNNEQFF. In DNA form, the CDR3 reads TGTGCCAGCAGCCGATCACAGGGGGTTGGGAACAATGAGCAGTTCTTC. The chain carries TRBV5-4 and TRBJ2-1, with TRBD1 identical over 8 bases. Trimming removed 4 bases from V and 5 bases from J; junction bases left unmatched: 11. Per the germline V gene, CDR1 is SGHNT and CDR2 is YYREEE (reference sequence). The CDR3 length is 16 residues.